The 6 T cell receptor beta chains listed next were all sequenced from one sample in a study of T cell changes during pregnancy in multiple sclerosis. Profiling relied on immunoSEQ multiplex PCR, and the TCRdb table lists in-frame clones only, not all of them. Seen here are around 60,000 clones, around 96% observed once, and the top ten hold around 2.5%. This material consisted of CD8+ T cells from peripheral blood mononuclear cells, taken after pregnancy. The receptors were gathered from a female donor with multiple sclerosis, enrolled in a pregnancy study.

The chain joins TRBV27 to TRBJ2-2; D call uncertain. CDR1 is MNHEY, CDR2 SMNVEV, per germline (reference sequence). The CDR3 has 14 amino acids. V was trimmed by 7 bases and J by 3 bases, leaving 12 bases between them. CDR3 protein: CASTTGSDTGELFF. The CDR3 DNA reads TGTGCCAGCACTACCGGGTCCGACACCGGGGAGCTGTTTTTT.

The chain is built from TRBV9 and TRBJ2-7, with 9 bases lining up with TRBD1. V shed 3 bases, J shed 3 bases, and the junction held 7 bases outside the gene matches. Germline assignment: CDR1 SGDLS and CDR2 YYNGEE. The CDR3 length is 15 residues. The CDR3 DNA is TGTGCCAGCAGCGGCGGACAGGGGCTGAGCTACGAGCAGTACTTC. Amino acids: CASSGGQGLSYEQYF.

The V and J genes are TRBV5-4 and TRBJ2-5, with 8 bases that match TRBD1. Per the germline V gene, CDR1 is SGHNT and CDR2 is YYREEE (reference sequence). The CDR3 runs 14 residues. V trimming: 0 bases; J trimming: 4 bases; junction bases outside the gene matches: 2. CDR3 amino acids: CASSLAGTGETQYF. CDR3 in DNA: TGTGCCAGCAGCTTGGCAGGGACAGGAGAGACCCAGTACTTC.

This chain joins TRBV2 and TRBJ2-7; D is perhaps TRBD2 (6 bases). V was cut by 4 bases and J by 7 bases, with 8 bases left in between. The CDR3 spans 11 residues. Germline lookup yields CDR1 SNHLY and CDR2 FYNNEI. This CDR3 reads CASSVSGEQYF. The CDR3 bases are TGTGCCAGCAGTGTTAGCGGAGAGCAGTACTTC.

This chain links TRBV5-4 with TRBJ2-7; 12 bases fit TRBD2. V was clipped by 4 bases and J by 3 bases; unmatched bases: 5. The CDR3 runs to 15 residues. The germline V gene encodes CDR1 SGHNT and CDR2 YYREEE (reference sequence). CDR3 bases: TGTGCCAGCAGCCGGACTAGCGGGACTCTCTACGAGCAGTACTTC. This gives the protein CASSRTSGTLYEQYF.

The V and J genes are TRBV7-9 and TRBJ2-7; D not resolved. This CDR3 is built from 15 residues. Germline V gene lookup returns CDR1 SEHNR and CDR2 FQNEAQ (reference sequence). V was shortened by 1 base and J by 1 base, with 11 bases between the two germline ends. The CDR3 nucleotides are TGTGCCAGCAGCTTAGTTATGGCGGATTCCTACGAGCAGTACTTC. Its translation is CASSLVMADSYEQYF.